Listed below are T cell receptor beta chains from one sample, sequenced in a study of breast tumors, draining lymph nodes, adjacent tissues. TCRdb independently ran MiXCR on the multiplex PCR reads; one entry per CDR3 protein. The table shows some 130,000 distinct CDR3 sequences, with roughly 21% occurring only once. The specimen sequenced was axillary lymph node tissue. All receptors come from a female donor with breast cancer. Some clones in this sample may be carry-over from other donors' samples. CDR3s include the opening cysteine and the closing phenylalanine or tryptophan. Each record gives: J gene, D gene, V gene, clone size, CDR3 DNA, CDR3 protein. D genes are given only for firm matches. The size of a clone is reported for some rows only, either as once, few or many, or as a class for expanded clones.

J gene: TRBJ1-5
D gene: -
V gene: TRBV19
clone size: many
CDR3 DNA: TGTGCCAGTAGTATTTGGACAGCCTATAGCAATCAGCCCCAGCATTTT
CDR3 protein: CASSIWTAYSNQPQHF

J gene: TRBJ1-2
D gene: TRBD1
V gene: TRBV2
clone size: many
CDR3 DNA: TGTGCCAGCCAAGCCGGGACAGACTATGGCTACACCTTC
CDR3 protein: CASQAGTDYGYTF

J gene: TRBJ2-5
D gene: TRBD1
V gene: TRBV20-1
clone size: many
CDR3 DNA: TGCAGTGCTCAGGGGGACCAAGAGACCCAGTACTTC
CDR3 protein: CSAQGDQETQYF

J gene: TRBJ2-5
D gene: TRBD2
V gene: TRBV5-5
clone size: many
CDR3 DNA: TGTGCCAGCATCAACAGGGAGGGTAGCGGGATACCGGAGACCCAGTACTTC
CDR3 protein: CASINREGSGIPETQYF

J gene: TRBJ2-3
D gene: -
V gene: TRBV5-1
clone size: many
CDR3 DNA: TGCGCCAGCAGCCCCCAGGGGCTAGCCCCAGATACGCAGTATTTT
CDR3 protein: CASSPQGLAPDTQYF

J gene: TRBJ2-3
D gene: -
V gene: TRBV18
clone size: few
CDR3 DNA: TGTGCCAGCTCACCCCTGAGCGGCACAGATACGCAGTATTTT
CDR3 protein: CASSPLSGTDTQYF

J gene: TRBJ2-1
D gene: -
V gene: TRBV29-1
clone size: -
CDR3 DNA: TGCAGCGTTGTTGGAGGGTCGAATAGTGAGCAGTTGTTC
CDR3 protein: CSVVGGSNSEQLF

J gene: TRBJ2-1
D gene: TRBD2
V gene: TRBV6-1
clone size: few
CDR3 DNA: TGTGCCAGCAGCGCCAGGGGGAGCGGGGGGGAAAATGAGCAGTTCTTC
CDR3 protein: CASSARGSGGENEQFF

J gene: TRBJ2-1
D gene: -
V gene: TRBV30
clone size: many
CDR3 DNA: TGTGCCTGGAGTGTACGGGTTGCGGGAACCTACAATGAGCAGTTCTTC
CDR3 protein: CAWSVRVAGTYNEQFF

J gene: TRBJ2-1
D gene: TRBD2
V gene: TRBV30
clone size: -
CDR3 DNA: TGTGCCTGGAGTAGGATCGGACTAGCTTTCGGTGATGAGCAGTTCTTC
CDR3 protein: CAWSRIGLAFGDEQFF

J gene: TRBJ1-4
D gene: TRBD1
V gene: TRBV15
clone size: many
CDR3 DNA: TGTGCCACCAGTCCTGATACCGGACAGGGGGCGACTAATGAAAAACTGTTTTTT
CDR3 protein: CATSPDTGQGATNEKLFF

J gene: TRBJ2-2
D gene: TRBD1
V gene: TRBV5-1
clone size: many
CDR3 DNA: TGCGCCAGCAGCCCCGGGACAGGGCGCACCGGGGAGCTGTTTTTT
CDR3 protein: CASSPGTGRTGELFF

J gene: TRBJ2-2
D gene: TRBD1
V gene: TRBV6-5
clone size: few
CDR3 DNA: TGTGCCACCCGACAGGGGACAGCCGGGGAGCTGTTTTTT
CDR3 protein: CATRQGTAGELFF

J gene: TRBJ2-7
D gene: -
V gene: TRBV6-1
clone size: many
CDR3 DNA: TGTGCCACCCTAGGGGAATTCCACTACGAGCAGTACTTC
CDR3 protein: CATLGEFHYEQYF

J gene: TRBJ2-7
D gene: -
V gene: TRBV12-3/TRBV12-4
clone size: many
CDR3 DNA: TGTGCCAGCAGTTCCCGAGGGGACGGCTCCTACGAGCAGTACTTC
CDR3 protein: CASSSRGDGSYEQYF

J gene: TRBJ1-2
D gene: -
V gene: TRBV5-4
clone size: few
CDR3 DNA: TGTGCCAGCACCAAAACAGGGTTCTCAGACTATGGCTACACCTTC
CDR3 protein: CASTKTGFSDYGYTF

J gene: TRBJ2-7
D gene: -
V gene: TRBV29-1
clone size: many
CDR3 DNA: TGCAGCGTTGAAGATCTTTCCTACGAGCAGTACTTC
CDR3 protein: CSVEDLSYEQYF

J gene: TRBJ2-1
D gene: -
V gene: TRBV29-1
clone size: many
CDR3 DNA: TGCAGCGTTGATGGGGTTTCCTACAATGAGCAGTTCTTC
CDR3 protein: CSVDGVSYNEQFF

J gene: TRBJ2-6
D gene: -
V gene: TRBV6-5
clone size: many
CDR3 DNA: TGTGCCAGCAGTACAACGACGGGGGCCAACGTCCTGACTTTC
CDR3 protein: CASSTTTGANVLTF

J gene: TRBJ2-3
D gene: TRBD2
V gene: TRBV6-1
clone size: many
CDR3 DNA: TGTGCCAGCGCCCCGTTAGCGGGGAACACAGATACGCAGTATTTT
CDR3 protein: CASAPLAGNTDTQYF

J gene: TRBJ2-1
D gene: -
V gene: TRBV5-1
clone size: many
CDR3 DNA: TGCGCCAGCGGACGGGACAATAACAATGAGCAGTTCTTC
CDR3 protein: CASGRDNNNEQFF

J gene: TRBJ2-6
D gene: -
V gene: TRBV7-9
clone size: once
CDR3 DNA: TGTGTCAGCAGCCCCACCGGGGGTTTGGTAACCGGGGCCAACGTCCTGACTTTC
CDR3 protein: CVSSPTGGLVTGANVLTF

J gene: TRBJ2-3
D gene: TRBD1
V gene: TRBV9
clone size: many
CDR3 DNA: TGTGCCAGCAGCTTCCGGGACAGGGAGTTTGAAAATACGCAGTATTTT
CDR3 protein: CASSFRDREFENTQYF

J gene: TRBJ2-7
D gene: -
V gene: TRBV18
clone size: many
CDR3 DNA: TGTGCCAGCTCACCACCGAACAACGCCTACGAGCAGTACTTC
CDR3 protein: CASSPPNNAYEQYF

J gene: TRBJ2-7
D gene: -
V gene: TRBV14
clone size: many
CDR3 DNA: TGCGCCAGCAGCTTGGAGGCAGGGTCCTACGAGCAGTACTTC
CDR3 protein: CASSLEAGSYEQYF

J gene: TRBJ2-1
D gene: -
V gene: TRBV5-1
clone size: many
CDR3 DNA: TGCGCCAGCAGCTTAAGACAGGCATTCTCCTACAATGAGCAGTTCTTC
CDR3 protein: CASSLRQAFSYNEQFF

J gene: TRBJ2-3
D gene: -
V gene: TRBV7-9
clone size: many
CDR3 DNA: TGTGCCAGCAGCTCCCCCGGGCGCACAGATACGCAGTATTTT
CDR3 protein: CASSSPGRTDTQYF

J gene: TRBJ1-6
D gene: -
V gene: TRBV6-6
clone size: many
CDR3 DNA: TGTGCCAGCAGGCGACTCCCGATTTTAAGGAATTCACCCCTCCACTTT
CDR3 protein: CASRRLPILRNSPLHF

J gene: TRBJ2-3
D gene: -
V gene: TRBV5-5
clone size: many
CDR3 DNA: TGTGCCAGCAGCTTGGAGTTTCCGGGGCGTCACTCAGATACGCAGTATTTT
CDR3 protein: CASSLEFPGRHSDTQYF

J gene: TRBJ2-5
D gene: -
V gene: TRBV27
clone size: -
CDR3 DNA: TGTGCCAGCAGTTTATCGGGGAAGGGGCGGGAGACCCAGTACTTC
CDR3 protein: CASSLSGKGRETQYF

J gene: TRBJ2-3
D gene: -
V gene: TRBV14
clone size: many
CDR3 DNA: TGTGCCAGCAGCCAAGATTTGACAGATACGCAGTATTTT
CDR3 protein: CASSQDLTDTQYF

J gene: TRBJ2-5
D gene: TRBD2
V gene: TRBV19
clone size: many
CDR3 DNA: TGTGCCAGTAGTATAAAGCGGGGACAAGAGACCCAGTACTTC
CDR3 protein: CASSIKRGQETQYF

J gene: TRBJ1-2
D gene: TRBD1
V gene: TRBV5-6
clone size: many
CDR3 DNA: TGTGCCAGCAGCTTGAACAGGGGATACTATGGCTACACCTTC
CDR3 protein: CASSLNRGYYGYTF

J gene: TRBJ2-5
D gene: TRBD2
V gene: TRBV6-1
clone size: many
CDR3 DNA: TGTGCCAGCAGTGAAGAAAGGCAGCGGGGAGAGACCCAGTACTTC
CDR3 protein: CASSEERQRGETQYF

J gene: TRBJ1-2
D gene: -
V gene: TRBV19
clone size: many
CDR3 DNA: TGTGCCAGTAGTATCTCAGGACTGAGCTATGGCTACACCTTC
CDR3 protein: CASSISGLSYGYTF

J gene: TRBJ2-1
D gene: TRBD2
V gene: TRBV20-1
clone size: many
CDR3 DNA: TGCAGTGCTAGCGGGACTAGCAACAATGAGCAGTTCTTC
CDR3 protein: CSASGTSNNEQFF

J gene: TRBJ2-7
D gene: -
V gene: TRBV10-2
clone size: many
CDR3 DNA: TGCGCCAGCAGTGAGAACTACGAGCAGTACTTC
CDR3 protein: CASSENYEQYF

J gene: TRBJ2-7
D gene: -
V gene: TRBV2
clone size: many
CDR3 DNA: TGTGCCAGCAGCCTCTCCCGGGGAGAGCAGTACTTC
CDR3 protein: CASSLSRGEQYF

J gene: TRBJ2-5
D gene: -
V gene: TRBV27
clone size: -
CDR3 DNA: TGTGCCAGCAGTAGCCGGCTAGCCCAAGGGACCCAGTACTTC
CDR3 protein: CASSSRLAQGTQYF

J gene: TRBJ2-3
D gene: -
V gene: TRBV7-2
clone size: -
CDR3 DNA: TGTGCCAGCAGCTTAGCCTCCCAAGATAGCACAGATACGCAGTATTTT
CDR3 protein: CASSLASQDSTDTQYF

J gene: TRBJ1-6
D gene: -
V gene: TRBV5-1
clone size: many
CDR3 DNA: TGCGCCAGCAGCCGGTCAACCGGGGCTTCTAATTCACCCCTCCACTTT
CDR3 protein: CASSRSTGASNSPLHF

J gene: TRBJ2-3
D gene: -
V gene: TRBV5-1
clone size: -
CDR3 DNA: TGCGCCAGCAGCAACATCGGGGGCCCGGATACGCAGTATTTT
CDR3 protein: CASSNIGGPDTQYF

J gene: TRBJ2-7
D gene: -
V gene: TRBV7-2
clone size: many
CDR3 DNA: TGTGCCAGCAGCTTAGTTGGGTTGGTCTCCTCCGGAGAGCAGTACTTC
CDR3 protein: CASSLVGLVSSGEQYF

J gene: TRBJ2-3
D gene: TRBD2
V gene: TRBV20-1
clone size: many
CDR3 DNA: TGCAGTGCACAGACTAGCGGAACTTATACGCAGTATTTT
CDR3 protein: CSAQTSGTYTQYF

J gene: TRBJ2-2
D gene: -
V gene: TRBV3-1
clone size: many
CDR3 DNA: TGTGCCAGCAGGTCCCTTGGAGACACCGGGGAGCTGTTTTTT
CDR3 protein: CASRSLGDTGELFF

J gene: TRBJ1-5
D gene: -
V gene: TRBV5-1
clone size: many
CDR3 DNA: TGCGCCAGCATGCTCCCTCATCGGCCCCCGCGCAATCAGCCCCAGCATTTT
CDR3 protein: CASMLPHRPPRNQPQHF

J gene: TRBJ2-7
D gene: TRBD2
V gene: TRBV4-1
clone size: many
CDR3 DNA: TGCGCCAGCAGCCAACCTAGCGGGGCCTACGAGCAGTACTTC
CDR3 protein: CASSQPSGAYEQYF

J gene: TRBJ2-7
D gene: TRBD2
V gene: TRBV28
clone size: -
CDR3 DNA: TGTGCCAGCACCCCCCGGACTAGCGGGAGGGCCCTTTACTTC
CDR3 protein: CASTPRTSGRALYF

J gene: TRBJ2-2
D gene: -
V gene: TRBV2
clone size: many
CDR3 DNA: TGTGCCAGCAGTGTTGGCGGAGGCACCGGGGAGCTGTTTTTT
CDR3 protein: CASSVGGGTGELFF